This is a list of T cell receptor beta chains from one sample in a study of monozygotic twins with inflammatory bowel disease. TCRdb reprocessed the 5' RACE reads; each CDR3 protein has one entry and no DNA is given. This table lists roughly 300,000 distinct CDR3 sequences. The sample comprised blood. Receptor source: a human donor with ulcerative colitis or Crohn's disease, or a healthy co-twin of an affected twin (not recorded which). CDR3s include the opening cysteine and the closing phenylalanine or tryptophan.

v_gene: TRBV9; j_gene: TRBJ2-1; CDR3aa: CASSGGQGLTNEQFF
v_gene: TRBV12-3/TRBV12-4; j_gene: TRBJ2-4; CDR3aa: CASSVGEARTKNIQYF
v_gene: TRBV5-1; j_gene: TRBJ2-3; CDR3aa: CASSLVRGSSTDTQYF
v_gene: TRBV6-1; j_gene: TRBJ1-2; CDR3aa: CAVGGNYGYTF
v_gene: TRBV7-3; j_gene: TRBJ2-2; CDR3aa: CASGKTGQGFANTGELFF
v_gene: TRBV5-6; j_gene: TRBJ1-3; CDR3aa: CASSLDRVGHTIYF
v_gene: TRBV10-3; j_gene: TRBJ2-7; CDR3aa: CAISRGGEQYF
v_gene: TRBV4-3; j_gene: TRBJ1-2; CDR3aa: CASSRGQTGGYTF
v_gene: TRBV11-2; j_gene: TRBJ1-1; CDR3aa: CASRHRDVGTEAFF
v_gene: TRBV7-2; j_gene: TRBJ2-5; CDR3aa: CASSQPGETQYF